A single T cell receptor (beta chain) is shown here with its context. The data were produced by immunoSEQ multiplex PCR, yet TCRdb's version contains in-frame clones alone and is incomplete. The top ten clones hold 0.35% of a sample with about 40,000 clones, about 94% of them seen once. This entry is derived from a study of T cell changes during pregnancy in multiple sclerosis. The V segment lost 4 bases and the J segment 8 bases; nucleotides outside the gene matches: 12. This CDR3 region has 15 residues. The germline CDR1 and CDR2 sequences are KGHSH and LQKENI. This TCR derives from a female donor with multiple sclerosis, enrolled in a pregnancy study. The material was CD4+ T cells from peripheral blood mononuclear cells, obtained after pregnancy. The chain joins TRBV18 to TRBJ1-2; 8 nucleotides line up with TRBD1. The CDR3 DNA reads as TGTGCCAGCTCACGCAATCAGGGGGCGCTTGAAGGCTACACCTTC. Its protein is CASSRNQGALEGYTF.